The 32 T cell receptor beta chains below come from one sample, sequenced in a study of blood T cell repertoires in COVID-19. TCRdb's copy holds only in-frame clones and misses some; the assay was immunoSEQ multiplex PCR. The sample carries 20,000 to 25,000 clones, more than 75% recorded once. What was sequenced was peripheral blood. These receptors all stem from a middle-aged man with active COVID-19.

This clone was seen once. The genes are TRBV7-9 and TRBJ2-7, with 8 bases identical to TRBD1. Germline lookup yields CDR1 SEHNR and CDR2 FQNEAQ (reference sequence). The V and J ends lost 4 bases and 5 bases, in that order; junction bases with no gene match: 10. The CDR3 has 15 amino acids. DNA for the CDR3: TGTGCCAGCAGCTACGGACAGGGAGATTTTGACGAGCAGTACTTC. Amino acids: CASSYGQGDFDEQYF.

The chain joins TRBV7-9 to TRBJ2-1; TRBD2 aligns across 12 bases. Germline V CDR1 and CDR2: SEHNR, FQNEAQ (reference sequence). V shed 6 bases and J 8 bases; nucleotides not matched to a gene: 8. The CDR3 totals 15 residues. CDR3 sequence (DNA): TGTGCCAGCAGATGGGCTAGCGGGGGGGAGCATGAGCAGTTCTTC. Residues: CASRWASGGEHEQFF.

This chain links TRBV16 with TRBJ2-2; D gene unclear. The germline V gene encodes CDR1 KGHSY and CDR2 FQNENV. Trimming stripped 1 base from V and 2 bases from J, with 11 bases between. The CDR3 runs to 16 residues. CDR3 protein: CASSQFPVLNTGELFF. In DNA, the CDR3 is TGTGCCAGCAGCCAATTCCCTGTGCTAAACACCGGGGAGCTGTTTTTT. Full variable domain (outside the CDR3, taken from reference TRBV16 and TRBJ2-2): GEEVAQTPKHLVRGEGQKAKLYCAPIKGHSYVFWYQQVLKNEFKFLISFQNENVFDETGMPKERFSAKCLPNSPCSLEIQATKLEDSAVYFCASSQFPVLNTGELFFGEGSRLTVL.

This rearrangement joins TRBV5-1 to TRBJ1-6, with a possible D match to TRBD1 (5 bases). This CDR3 contains 13 residues. Germline loops: CDR1 SGHRS, CDR2 YFSETQ. Trimming removed 3 bases from V and 10 bases from J, with 11 bases in between. CDR3 protein: CASSSREESPLHF. In DNA form, the CDR3 reads TGCGCCAGCAGCTCCAGGGAGGAATCACCCCTCCACTTT.

The V call is TRBV30, the J call TRBJ2-2; TRBD1 aligns across 7 bases. V gave up 3 bases and J gave up 3 bases; unmatched junction bases: 7. Germline assignment: CDR1 GTSNPN and CDR2 SVGIG (reference sequence). The CDR3 consists of 15 residues. The CDR3 loop is CAWRYRGFDTGELFF. In nucleotides, the CDR3 is TGTGCCTGGAGATACAGGGGTTTTGACACCGGGGAGCTGTTTTTT.

Notes on this clone: Other DNA sequences in this specimen translate into the identical CDR3. The chain links TRBV9 to TRBJ1-1; D possibly corresponds to TRBD1 (6 bases). The CDR3 runs 14 residues. V was cut by 3 bases and J by 0 bases, with 9 bases left in between. Looked up from germline, CDR1 is SGDLS and CDR2 is YYNGEE. CDR3: CASSADRMNTEAFF. CDR3 nucleotides: TGTGCCAGCAGCGCAGACAGGATGAACACTGAAGCTTTCTTT.

The rearrangement links TRBV6-5 to TRBJ2-5; 9 bases match TRBD2. V trimming: 4 bases; J trimming: 6 bases; junction bases outside the gene matches: 6. The CDR3 runs to 14 residues. The germline V gene has CDR1 MNHEY and CDR2 SVGAGI. The CDR3 protein is CASSFGTSSQTQYF. DNA for the CDR3: TGTGCCAGCAGTTTTGGGACTAGCAGTCAGACCCAGTACTTC.

The gene calls are TRBV11-3 and TRBJ2-7, with TRBD1 matching over 7 bases. The trim removed 5 bases at V and 4 bases at J, leaving 14 bases unmatched. Per germline, CDR1 SGHNT and CDR2 YENEEA. The CDR3 consists of 16 residues. CDR3 in DNA: TGTGCCAGCAGCGACCCCTGGGACAGCATACTATACGAGCAGTACTTC. Translated, it gives CASSDPWDSILYEQYF.

The chain links TRBV3-1 (or the pseudogene TRBV3-2) to TRBJ2-5; D might be TRBD1 (5 bases). The CDR3 covers 14 residues. The germline V gene has CDR1 LGHDT and CDR2 YNNKEL (reference sequence). V lost 1 base and J 1 base, leaving 7 bases between the germline ends. The CDR3 DNA sequence: TGTGCCAGCAGCCAAGGGACACTCCAAGAGACCCAGTACTTC. This sequence encodes CASSQGTLQETQYF.

The rearrangement joins TRBV7-3 to TRBJ2-1; D might be TRBD2 (5 bases). The CDR3 extends over 15 amino acids. Germline V lookup: CDR1 SGHTA, CDR2 FQGTGA. Trimming cost V 0 bases and J 0 bases, with 6 bases left between them. CDR3 region: CASSLTGSSYNEQFF. CDR3 DNA: TGTGCCAGCAGCTTAACGGGGAGCTCCTACAATGAGCAGTTCTTC.

This clone was counted only a few times. The CDR3 nucleotides are TGTGCCAGCAGCTCCCGGGGAGGGAATGGCTACACCTTC. Encoded protein: CASSSRGGNGYTF. V gene TRBV9 combines with J gene TRBJ1-2; D is uncertain. Trimming removed 4 bases from V and 6 bases from J, with 13 bases in between. The CDR3 runs 13 residues. Germline V gives CDR1 SGDLS, CDR2 YYNGEE. Looking up the rest from reference TRBV9 and TRBJ1-2 gives the full variable domain: DSGVTQTPKHLITATGQRVTLRCSPRSGDLSVYWYQQSLDQGLQFLIQYYNGEERAKGNILERFSAQQFPDLHSELNLSSLELGDSALYFCASSSRGGNGYTFGSGTRLTVV.

In its sample, this clone was seen a few times. The chain couples TRBV6-2 or TRBV6-3 to TRBJ2-7; no clear D. The germline gives CDR1 MNHEY, CDR2 SVGEGT. Trimming cost V 0 bases and J 0 bases, with 18 bases left between them. The CDR3 runs to 18 residues. The CDR3 DNA follows: TGTGCCAGCAGTTACTCGAGAGGTCTTGAAGGATCCTCCTACGAGCAGTACTTC. Its translation is CASSYSRGLEGSSYEQYF.

The rearrangement joins TRBV9 to TRBJ1-6; maybe TRBD1 (5 bases). This CDR3 is built from 15 residues. With 0 bases removed from V and 8 bases from J, the gap between germline ends came to 12 bases. Per germline, CDR1 SGDLS and CDR2 YYNGEE. The CDR3 reads CASSVEGWGDSPLHF. CDR3 DNA: TGTGCCAGCAGCGTAGAGGGGTGGGGGGATTCACCCCTCCACTTT.

This chain uses TRBV15 with TRBJ2-1; TRBD1 matches at 7 bases. CDR3 length: 14 amino acids. Germline V CDR1 and CDR2: LNHNV, YYDKDF (reference sequence). Trimming removed 5 bases from V and 10 bases from J; junction bases left unmatched: 11. The CDR3 DNA reads as TGTGCCACCAGCGCGAGGGGGCAGGCAGGCGAGCAGTTCTTC. Amino acid sequence: CATSARGQAGEQFF. The full variable domain, with the rest looked up from reference TRBV15 and TRBJ2-1, is DAMVIQNPRYQVTQFGKPVTLSCSQTLNHNVMYWYQQKSSQAPKLLFHYYDKDFNNEADTPDNFQSRRPNTSFCFLDIRSPGLGDTAMYLCATSARGQAGEQFFGPGTRLTVL.

The V gene is TRBV7-9, the J gene TRBJ1-4, with D perhaps TRBD1 (5 bases). V shed 5 bases and J shed 14 bases, with 15 bases lying between them. This CDR3 has 12 amino acids. From germline, CDR1 is SEHNR and CDR2 FQNEAQ (reference sequence). CDR3 DNA: TGTGCCAGCAGCACGCGGGGCAGCAAGCTGTTTTTT. Translating it yields CASSTRGSKLFF.

This chain links TRBV4-1 with TRBJ1-1; 7 bases map to TRBD1. V lost 2 bases, J lost 7 bases, and 10 bases stayed unmatched. Germline CDR1 reads MGHRA; CDR2 reads YSYEKL. The CDR3 has 15 amino acids. The CDR3 loop reads CASSQQNRGPGEAFF. For the CDR3, the DNA is TGCGCCAGCAGCCAACAGAACAGGGGCCCAGGTGAAGCTTTCTTT.

The gene calls are TRBV5-5 and TRBJ1-2, with unresolved D. This CDR3 is built from 14 residues. Trimming cost V 7 bases and J 0 bases, with 13 bases left between them. The germline gives CDR1 SGHKS, CDR2 YYEKEE (reference sequence). Here the CDR3 DNA reads TGTGCCAGCGAGCTCTCCCCCGCTAACTATGGCTACACCTTC. This translates into CASELSPANYGYTF.

This chain links TRBV3-1 (or the pseudogene TRBV3-2) with TRBJ1-6, with unresolved D. This CDR3 is built from 14 residues. CDR1 is LGHDT and CDR2 is YNNKEL in the germline V gene (reference sequence). Deletions cut 1 base from V and 4 bases from J, with 5 bases between. CDR3 protein: CASSQGQYNSPLHF. The CDR3 bases are TGTGCCAGCAGCCAAGGTCAATATAATTCACCCCTCCACTTT.

This clone was picked up one time. The rearrangement joins TRBV6-5 to TRBJ2-2; D ambiguous. The CDR3 runs 13 residues. Trimming stripped 7 bases from V and 0 bases from J, with 6 bases between. Germline loops: CDR1 MNHEY, CDR2 SVGAGI. As DNA, the CDR3 is TGTGCCAGCACTACGACGAACACCGGGGAGCTGTTTTTT. Translated, it gives CASTTTNTGELFF.

This clone was observed a single time. The chain carries TRBV7-6 and TRBJ1-5, with 9 bases lining up with TRBD1. This CDR3 is built from 15 residues. Germline CDR1 is SGHVS and CDR2 is FNYEAQ. J gave up 7 bases and V 3 bases, and 7 bases lay outside the gene matches. The CDR3 sequence: CASSFMGTGRQPQHF. DNA of the CDR3: TGTGCCAGCAGCTTTATGGGGACAGGGAGACAGCCCCAGCATTTT.

The chain has TRBV27 and TRBJ2-7, with TRBD1 identical over 8 bases. The CDR3 totals 13 residues. V trimming: 6 bases; J trimming: 0 bases; junction bases outside the gene matches: 1. The germline V gene has CDR1 MNHEY and CDR2 SMNVEV (reference sequence). The CDR3 bases are TGTGCCAGCAGGACAGGGGTCTCCTACGAGCAGTACTTC. This encodes CASRTGVSYEQYF.

This sequence joins TRBV18 and TRBJ1-3, with TRBD1 identical over 10 bases. This CDR3 contains 17 residues. Trimming cost V 4 bases and J 3 bases; bases outside gene matches: 9. Germline CDR1 reads KGHSH; CDR2 reads LQKENI. In nucleotides, the CDR3 is TGTGCCAGCTCACAACTAAGACAGGGGGCGTTTGGAAACACCATATATTTT. Protein sequence: CASSQLRQGAFGNTIYF.

The chain employs TRBV5-5 and TRBJ2-1; D is uncertain. V was trimmed by 0 bases and J by 1 base, leaving 8 bases between them. Germline V lookup: CDR1 SGHKS, CDR2 YYEKEE (reference sequence). The CDR3 has 15 amino acids. The CDR3 nucleotides are TGTGCCAGCAGCTTGGAATTAAATTCCTACAATGAGCAGTTCTTC. This gives the protein CASSLELNSYNEQFF.

This clone appeared once. V is TRBV30 and J is TRBJ2-2, with 15 bases fitting TRBD2. There are 13 residues in the CDR3. The junction had 3 bases not matched to a gene; V was cut back by 5 bases and J by 11 bases. Germline V gene data show CDR1 as GTSNPN and CDR2 as SVGIG (reference sequence). The CDR3 protein is CAWGLAGGFELFF. CDR3 nucleotide sequence: TGTGCCTGGGGACTAGCGGGGGGGTTCGAGCTGTTTTTT. The entire variable domain, with the rest obtained from reference TRBV30 and TRBJ2-2, is as follows: SQTIHQWPATLVQPVGSPLSLECTVEGTSNPNLYWYRQAAGRGLQLLFYSVGIGQISSEVPQNLSASRPQDRQFILSSKKLLLSDSGFYLCAWGLAGGFELFFGEGSRLTVL.

The chain has TRBV5-6 and TRBJ2-7; possibly TRBD2 for D (6 bases). The V end was cut by 3 bases, the J end by 2 bases, with 9 bases between. CDR1 is SGHDT and CDR2 is YYEEEE in the germline V gene. The CDR3 contains 13 residues. CDR3 protein: CASSSGLTYEQYF. CDR3 nucleotides: TGTGCCAGCAGCTCGGGACTCACCTACGAGCAGTACTTC.

The CDR3 sequence is CASSPAGGRDEQYF. The CDR3 region has the DNA TGTGCCAGCAGCCCAGCGGGGGGGCGGGACGAGCAGTACTTC. The chain is built from TRBV9 and TRBJ2-7; 10 bases map to TRBD2. V trimming: 4 bases; J trimming: 5 bases; junction bases outside the gene matches: 6. CDR1 and CDR2 (germline): SGDLS, YYNGEE. The CDR3 runs to 14 residues.

The chain uses TRBV6-2 or TRBV6-3 and TRBJ2-2; 7 bases are a match to TRBD1. Germline CDR1 MNHEY, CDR2 SVGEGT. The CDR3 spans 14 residues. After removal of 5 bases from V and 6 bases from J, the junction contained 6 bases not matched to a gene. The CDR3 region has the DNA TGTGCCAGCAGTCACGACAGGGATGCCGGGGAGCTGTTTTTT. Translation gives CASSHDRDAGELFF.

The chain is built from TRBV6-5 and TRBJ1-2; no clear D. Per germline, CDR1 MNHEY and CDR2 SVGAGI. V was cut by 5 bases and J by 0 bases, with 13 bases left in between. The CDR3 has 15 amino acids. The CDR3 sequence is CASSPTGFANYGYTF. Here the CDR3 DNA reads TGTGCCAGCAGTCCGACCGGGTTTGCTAACTATGGCTACACCTTC.

V and J are TRBV6-1 and TRBJ1-6; D ambiguous. V was clipped by 1 base and J by 8 bases, with 15 bases between them. The germline V gene has CDR1 MNHNS and CDR2 SASEGT. The CDR3 is made up of 16 amino acids. The CDR3 here is CASSEGLAVEDSPLHF. CDR3 DNA: TGTGCCAGCAGTGAAGGCCTGGCGGTGGAAGATTCACCCCTCCACTTT.

This chain links TRBV5-1 with TRBJ1-5, with D possibly being TRBD1 (5 bases). V dropped 4 bases and J dropped 9 bases, with 14 bases sitting between them. The CDR3 is 13 amino acids. Germline assignment: CDR1 SGHRS and CDR2 YFSETQ. The CDR3 sequence: CASSPRGERPQHF. For the CDR3, the DNA is TGCGCCAGCAGCCCTCGGGGGGAACGGCCCCAGCATTTT.

This clone was counted between two and nine times. This chain links TRBV18 with TRBJ2-5, with 10 positions matching TRBD1. Germline V gives CDR1 KGHSH, CDR2 LQKENI. V dropped 3 bases and J dropped 13; count of bases not matched to a gene: 14. This CDR3 has 15 residues. For the CDR3, the DNA is TGTGCCAGCTCACCTCGACAGGGGGCTACTAGCGAGTGGTACTTC. Protein sequence: CASSPRQGATSEWYF.

This clone was detected only once. The CDR3 nucleotides read TGTGCCAGCAGTCCCCTAGCGGAGATCCAAGAGACCCAGTACTTC. This translates into CASSPLAEIQETQYF. The chain employs TRBV6-2 or TRBV6-3 and TRBJ2-5; 7 positions agree with TRBD2. With V trimmed by 5 bases and J by 1 base, 7 bases remained unmatched. CDR1 and CDR2 from the germline V gene are MNHEY and SVGEGT. The CDR3 contains 15 residues.